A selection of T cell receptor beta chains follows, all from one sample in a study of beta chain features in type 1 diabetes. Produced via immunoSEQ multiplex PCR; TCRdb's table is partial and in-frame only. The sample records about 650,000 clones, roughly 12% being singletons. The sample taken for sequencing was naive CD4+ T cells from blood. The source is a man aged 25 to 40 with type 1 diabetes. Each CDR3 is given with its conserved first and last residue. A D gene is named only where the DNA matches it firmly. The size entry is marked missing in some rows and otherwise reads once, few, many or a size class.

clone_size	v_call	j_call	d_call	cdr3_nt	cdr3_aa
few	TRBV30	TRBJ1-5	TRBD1	TGTGCCTGGAGTAAGGGGACAGCTAGCAATCAGCCCCAGCATTTT	CAWSKGTASNQPQHF
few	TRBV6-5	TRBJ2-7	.	TGTGCCAGCAGTTACTCGGCGAGGAGCTCCTACGAGCAGTACTTC	CASSYSARSSYEQYF
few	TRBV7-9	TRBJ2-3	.	TGTGCCAGCAGCTTAGCAGGGACTAGCACAGATACGCAGTATTTT	CASSLAGTSTDTQYF
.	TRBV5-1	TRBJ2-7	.	TGCGCCAGCAGCTTGGATCCGGTTCGGGAGCAGTACTTC	CASSLDPVREQYF
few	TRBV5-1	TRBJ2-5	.	TGCGCCAGCAGCTTGACCGGGGTTTACCAAGAGACCCAGTACTTC	CASSLTGVYQETQYF
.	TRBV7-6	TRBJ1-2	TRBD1	TGTGCCAGCAGCTTAGTAAGCGGTCAGGGGGCAGGAGGCTACACCTTC	CASSLVSGQGAGGYTF
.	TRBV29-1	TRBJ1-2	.	TGCAGCGTTGTGTCGGGCTATGGCTACACCTTC	CSVVSGYGYTF
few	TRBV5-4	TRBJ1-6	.	TGTGCCAGCAGCTCCATGGGGACCCTCCACTTT	CASSSMGTLHF
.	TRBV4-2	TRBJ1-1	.	TGTGCCAGCAGCCCGACGGAGGGAAAGGGGACTGAAGCTTTCTTT	CASSPTEGKGTEAFF
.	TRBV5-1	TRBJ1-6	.	TGCGCCAGCAGCTGGGACTTGGGCGGACCCACTACCAATTCACCCCTCCACTTT	CASSWDLGGPTTNSPLHF
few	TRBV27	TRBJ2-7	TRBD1	TGTGCCAGCAGTCCCTCACCCGTGCGACAGGGGACCGACGAGCAGTACTTC	CASSPSPVRQGTDEQYF
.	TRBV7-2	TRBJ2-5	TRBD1	TGTGCCAGCAGCTTAGCGCCCAGGGGGCGCATCTCTAAAGAGACCCAGTACTTC	CASSLAPRGRISKETQYF
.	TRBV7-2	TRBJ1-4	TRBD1	TGTGCCAGCAGCTCCAGGGGGGGTGAAAAACTGTTTTTT	CASSSRGGEKLFF
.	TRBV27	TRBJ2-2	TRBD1	TGTGCCAGCCTTCTCCATGGGACAGGGAACACCGGGGAGCTGTTTTTT	CASLLHGTGNTGELFF
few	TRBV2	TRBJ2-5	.	TGTGCCAGCAGTGAAGGAAAAGAGACCCAGTACTTC	CASSEGKETQYF
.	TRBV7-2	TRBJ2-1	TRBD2	TGTGCCAGCAGCTTAGGGCGGGGGGAGCACAATGAGCAGTTCTTC	CASSLGRGEHNEQFF
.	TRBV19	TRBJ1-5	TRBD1	TGTGCCAGTAGTGGTACAGGGGGCTATCAGCCCCAGCATTTT	CASSGTGGYQPQHF
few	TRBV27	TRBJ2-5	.	TGTGCCAGCAGTCCGACAGGGAGGGAGACCCAGTACTTC	CASSPTGRETQYF
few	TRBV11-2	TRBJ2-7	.	TGTGCCAGCAGCCTAACCACGGAACAGGGTTACGAGCAGTACTTC	CASSLTTEQGYEQYF
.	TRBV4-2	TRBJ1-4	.	TGTGCCAGCAGCCAAGATTGGGGGGAAAAACTGTTTTTT	CASSQDWGEKLFF
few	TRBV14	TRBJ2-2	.	TGTGCCAGCAGCCCGTTGGGAACGAACACCGGGGAGCTGTTTTTT	CASSPLGTNTGELFF
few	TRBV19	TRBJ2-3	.	TGTGCCAGTGGGAAAGATACGCAGTATTTT	CASGKDTQYF
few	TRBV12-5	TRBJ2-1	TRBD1	TGTGCTAGTGGTCTCCGGGACAGCCTAATGGTTCAGTTCTTC	CASGLRDSLMVQFF
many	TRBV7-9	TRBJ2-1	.	TGTGCCAGCAGCTTAAGGGAGGAGCAGTTCTTC	CASSLREEQFF
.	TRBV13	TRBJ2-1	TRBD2	TGTGCCAGCAGCTTATCAGCGGGGTTAGCATATGAGCAGTTCTTC	CASSLSAGLAYEQFF
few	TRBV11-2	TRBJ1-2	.	TGTGCCAGCAGCTTTGGGGACTATGGCTACACCTTC	CASSFGDYGYTF
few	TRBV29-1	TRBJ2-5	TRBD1	TGCAGCGTTGAATTGACAGGGCGGAGTGAGGCCCAGTACTTC	CSVELTGRSEAQYF
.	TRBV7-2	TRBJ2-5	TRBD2	TGTGCCAGCAGCCTAGGGGTGTTAGCGGGGGACGAAGAGACCCAGTACTTC	CASSLGVLAGDEETQYF
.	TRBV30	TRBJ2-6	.	TGTGCCTGGAAGCGCCCAAGCTCTGGGGCCAACGTCCTGACTTTC	CAWKRPSSGANVLTF
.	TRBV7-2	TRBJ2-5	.	TGTGCCAGCAGACAACCGGCGGAAGAGACCCAGTACTTC	CASRQPAEETQYF
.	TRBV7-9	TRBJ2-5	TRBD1	TGTGCCAGCAGCCGAGGACAGGGGGAAGAGACCCAGTACTTC	CASSRGQGEETQYF